The clone carrying this T cell receptor beta chain came up once. What it binds is not known. CD4+ cells yielded CD45RA+ naive and CD45RA-negative memory subsets. The entry originates in a study of shared clonotypes between healthy human individuals. Findings and caveats of the study: Represented diversity (both genetic and exposure-history) was limited by the small number of donors.

How the authors handled the data: ImmunoSEQ only sent back junction sequences with no quality scores, so filtering was done differently. Sequencing was performed with immunoSEQ multiplex PCR; in TCRdb, only in-frame clones are kept and a portion is missing. The D gene and trimming were derived from the DNA, and the V and J assignments and clone size from that table. The data contain more than 2,000,000 clones, 80% to 95% of them singletons. The sample was naive CD4+ T cells from PBMCs. Subset indicated: CD45RA+ positively selected. This receptor was taken from a man between 18 and 29 years old in good health. Some clones in this sample may be carry-over from other donors' samples.

In DNA, the CDR3 is TGCGCCAGCAGCTTGGCCGGAGGACTACGCGCATACAATGAGCAGTTCTTC. This translates into CASSLAGGLRAYNEQFF. The J gene is TRBJ2-1, the V gene TRBV5-1, with a weak D call TRBD2 (6 bases). Germline values: CDR1 SGHRS, CDR2 YFSETQ. V was trimmed by 0 bases and J by 4 bases, leaving 17 bases between them. The CDR3 is made up of 17 amino acids.